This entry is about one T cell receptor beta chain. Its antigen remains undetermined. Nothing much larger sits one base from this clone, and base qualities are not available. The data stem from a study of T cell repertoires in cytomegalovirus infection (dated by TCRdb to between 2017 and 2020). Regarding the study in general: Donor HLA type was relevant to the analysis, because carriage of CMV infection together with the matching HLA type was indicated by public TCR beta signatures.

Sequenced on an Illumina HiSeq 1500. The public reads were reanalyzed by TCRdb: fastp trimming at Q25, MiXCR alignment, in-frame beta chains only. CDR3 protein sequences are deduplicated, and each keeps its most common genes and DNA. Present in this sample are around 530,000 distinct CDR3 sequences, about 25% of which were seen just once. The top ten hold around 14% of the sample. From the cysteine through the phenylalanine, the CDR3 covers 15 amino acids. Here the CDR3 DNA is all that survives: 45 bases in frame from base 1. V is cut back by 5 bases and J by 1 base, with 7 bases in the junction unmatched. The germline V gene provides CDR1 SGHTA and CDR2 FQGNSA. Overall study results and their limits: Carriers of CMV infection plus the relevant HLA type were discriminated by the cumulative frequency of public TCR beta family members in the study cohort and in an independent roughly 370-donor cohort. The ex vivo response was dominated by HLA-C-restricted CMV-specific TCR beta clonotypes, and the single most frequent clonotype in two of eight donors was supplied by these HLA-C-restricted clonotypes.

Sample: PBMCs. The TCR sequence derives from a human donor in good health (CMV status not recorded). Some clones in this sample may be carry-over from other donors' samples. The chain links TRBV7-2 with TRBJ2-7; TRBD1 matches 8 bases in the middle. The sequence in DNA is TGTGCCAGCAGCCTTGGGGACAGGCCTTCCTACGAGCAGTACTTC. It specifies CASSLGDRPSYEQYF.